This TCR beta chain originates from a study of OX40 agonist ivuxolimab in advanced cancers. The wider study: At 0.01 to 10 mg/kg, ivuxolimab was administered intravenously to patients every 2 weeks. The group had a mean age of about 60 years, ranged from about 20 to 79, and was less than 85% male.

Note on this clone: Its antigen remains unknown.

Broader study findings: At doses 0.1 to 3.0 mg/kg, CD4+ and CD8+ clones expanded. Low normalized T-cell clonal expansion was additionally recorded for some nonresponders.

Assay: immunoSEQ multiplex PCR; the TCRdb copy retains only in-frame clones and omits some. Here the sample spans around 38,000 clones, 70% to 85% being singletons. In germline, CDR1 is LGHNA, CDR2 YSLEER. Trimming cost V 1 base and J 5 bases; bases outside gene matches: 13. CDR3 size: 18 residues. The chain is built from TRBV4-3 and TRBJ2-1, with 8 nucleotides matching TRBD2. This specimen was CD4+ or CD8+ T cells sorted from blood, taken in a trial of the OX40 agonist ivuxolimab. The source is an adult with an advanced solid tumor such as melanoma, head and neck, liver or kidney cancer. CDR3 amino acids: CASSQARLEREPDNEQFF. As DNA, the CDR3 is TGCGCCAGCAGCCAAGCTCGTCTTGAGCGGGAGCCCGACAATGAGCAGTTCTTC.